The clone carrying this T cell receptor (beta chain) was seen only once. These data come from a study of T cell responses to AZD1222 COVID-19 vaccine. Produced via immunoSEQ multiplex PCR; TCRdb's table is partial and in-frame only. The data show about 99,000 clones, over 80% seen once. The sample in question was peripheral blood, obtained on day 0 of AZD1222 vaccination. This sequence originates from an adult in good health.

CDR3 DNA: TGTGCCAGCACCCCCGACAGAAACAATGAGCAGTTCTTC. Its translation: CASTPDRNNEQFF. The chain combines TRBV11-2 with TRBJ2-1; the D gene is possibly TRBD1 (5 bases). Looked up from germline, CDR1 is SGHAT and CDR2 is FQNNGV. V lost 7 bases, J lost 5 bases, and 12 bases lay in between. This CDR3 has 13 residues.